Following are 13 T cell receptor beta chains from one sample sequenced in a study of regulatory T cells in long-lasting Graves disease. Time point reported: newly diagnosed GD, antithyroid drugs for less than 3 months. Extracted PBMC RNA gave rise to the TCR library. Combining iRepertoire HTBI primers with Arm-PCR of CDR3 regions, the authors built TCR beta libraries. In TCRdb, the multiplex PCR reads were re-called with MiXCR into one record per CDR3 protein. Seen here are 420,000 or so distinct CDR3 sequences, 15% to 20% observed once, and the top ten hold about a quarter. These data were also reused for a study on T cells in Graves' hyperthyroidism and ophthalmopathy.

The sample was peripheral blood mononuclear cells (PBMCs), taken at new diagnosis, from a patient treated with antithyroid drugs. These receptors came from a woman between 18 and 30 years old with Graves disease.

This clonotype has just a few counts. CDR3 DNA sequence: TGTGCCAGCAGCTTGGTTCCACAGGTTACGAACACCGGGGAGCTGTTTTTT. Translating gives CASSLVPQVTNTGELFF. The chain couples TRBV5-5 to TRBJ2-2; D perhaps matches TRBD1 (5 bases). The CDR3 covers 17 residues. Per the germline V gene, CDR1 is SGHKS and CDR2 is YYEKEE (reference sequence). V was clipped by 0 bases and J by 0 bases, with 12 bases between them.

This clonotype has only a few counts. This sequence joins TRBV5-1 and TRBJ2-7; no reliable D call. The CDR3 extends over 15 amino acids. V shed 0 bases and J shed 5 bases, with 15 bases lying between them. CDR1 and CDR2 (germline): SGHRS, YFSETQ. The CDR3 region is CASSLALTQLDEQYF. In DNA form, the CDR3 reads TGCGCCAGCAGCTTGGCTCTCACCCAGCTCGACGAGCAGTACTTC. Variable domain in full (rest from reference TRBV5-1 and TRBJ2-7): KAGVTQTPRYLIKTRGQQVTLSCSPISGHRSVSWYQQTPGQGLQFLFEYFSETQRNKGNFPGRFSGRQFSNSRSEMNVSTLELGDSALYLCASSLALTQLDEQYFGPGTRLTVT.

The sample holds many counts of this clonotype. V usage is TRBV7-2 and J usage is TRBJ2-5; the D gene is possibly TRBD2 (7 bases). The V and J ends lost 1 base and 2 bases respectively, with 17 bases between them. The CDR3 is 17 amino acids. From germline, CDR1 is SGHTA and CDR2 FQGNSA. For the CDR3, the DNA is TGTGCCAGCAGCTTAGTATGGGGGGGCATACCTCAAGAGACCCAGTACTTC. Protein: CASSLVWGGIPQETQYF.

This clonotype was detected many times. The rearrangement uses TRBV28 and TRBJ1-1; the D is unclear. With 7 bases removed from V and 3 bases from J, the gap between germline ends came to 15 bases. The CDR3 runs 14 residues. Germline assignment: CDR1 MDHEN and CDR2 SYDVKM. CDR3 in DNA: TGTGCCAGCAACCGCTGGCCCCGTCACACTGAAGCTTTCTTT. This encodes CASNRWPRHTEAFF.

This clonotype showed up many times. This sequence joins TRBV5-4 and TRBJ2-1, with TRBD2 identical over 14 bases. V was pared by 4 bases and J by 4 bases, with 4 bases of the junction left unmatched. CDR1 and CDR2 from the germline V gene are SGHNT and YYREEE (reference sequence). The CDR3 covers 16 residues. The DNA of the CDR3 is TGTGCCAGCAGCGGGACTAGCGGGAGTCGATACAATGAGCAGTTCTTC. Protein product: CASSGTSGSRYNEQFF.

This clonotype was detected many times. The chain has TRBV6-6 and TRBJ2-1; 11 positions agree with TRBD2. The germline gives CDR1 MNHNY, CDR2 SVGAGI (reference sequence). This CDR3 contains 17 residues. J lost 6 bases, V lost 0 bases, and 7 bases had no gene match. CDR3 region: CASSYSVAGGVANEQFF. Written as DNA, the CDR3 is TGTGCCAGCAGTTACTCGGTAGCGGGAGGGGTAGCCAATGAGCAGTTCTTC.

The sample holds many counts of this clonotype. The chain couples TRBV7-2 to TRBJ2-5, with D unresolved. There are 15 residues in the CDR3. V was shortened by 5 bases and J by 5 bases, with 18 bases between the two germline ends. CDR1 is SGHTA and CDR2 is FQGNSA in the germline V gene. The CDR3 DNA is TGTGCCAGCAGCAGAGCCCGGTCTGGGTATGAGACCCAGTACTTC. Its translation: CASSRARSGYETQYF.

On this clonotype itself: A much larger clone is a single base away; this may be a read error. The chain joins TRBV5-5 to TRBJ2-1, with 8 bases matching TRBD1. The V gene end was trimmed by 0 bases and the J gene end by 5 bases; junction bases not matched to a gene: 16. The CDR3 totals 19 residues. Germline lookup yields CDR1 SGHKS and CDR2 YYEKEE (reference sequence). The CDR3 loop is CASSLGFDHPGQEDNEQFF. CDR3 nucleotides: TGTGCCAGCAGCTTGGGTTTTGATCACCCGGGACAGGAAGACAATGAGCAGTTCTTC.

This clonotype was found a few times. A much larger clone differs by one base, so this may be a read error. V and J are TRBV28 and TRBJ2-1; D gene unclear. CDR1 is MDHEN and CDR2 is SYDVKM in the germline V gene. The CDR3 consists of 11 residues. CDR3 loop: CACSQELEQFF. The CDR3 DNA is TGTGCCTGCAGTCAGGAGTTGGAGCAGTTCTTC.

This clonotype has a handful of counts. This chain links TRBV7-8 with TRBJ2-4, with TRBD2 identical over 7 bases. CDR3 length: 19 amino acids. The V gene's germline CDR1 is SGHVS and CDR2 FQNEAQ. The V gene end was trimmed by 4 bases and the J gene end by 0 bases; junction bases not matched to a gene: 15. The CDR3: CASSWGGAGRFLAKNIQYF. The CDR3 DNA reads TGTGCCAGCAGCTGGGGAGGGGCGGGAAGGTTCCTAGCCAAAAACATTCAGTACTTC. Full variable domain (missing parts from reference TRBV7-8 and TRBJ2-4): GAGVSQSPRYKVAKRGQDVALRCDPISGHVSLFWYQQALGQGPEFLTYFQNEAQLDKSGLPSDRFFAERPEGSVSTLKIQRTQQEDSAVYLCASSWGGAGRFLAKNIQYFGAGTRLSVL.

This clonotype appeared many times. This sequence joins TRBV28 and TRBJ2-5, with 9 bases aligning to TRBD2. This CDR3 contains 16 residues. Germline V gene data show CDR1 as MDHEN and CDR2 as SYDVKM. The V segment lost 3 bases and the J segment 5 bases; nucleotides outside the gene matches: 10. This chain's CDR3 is CASSLGVSGRGETQYF. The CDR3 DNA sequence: TGTGCCAGCAGTTTGGGGGTTAGCGGGAGAGGGGAGACCCAGTACTTC.

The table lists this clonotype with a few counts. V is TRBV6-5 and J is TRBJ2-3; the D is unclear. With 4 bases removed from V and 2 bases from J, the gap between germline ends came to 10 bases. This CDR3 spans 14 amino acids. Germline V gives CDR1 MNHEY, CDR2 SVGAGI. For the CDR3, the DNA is TGTGCCAGCAGTTTTTCGGTTACCACAGATACGCAGTATTTT. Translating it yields CASSFSVTTDTQYF.

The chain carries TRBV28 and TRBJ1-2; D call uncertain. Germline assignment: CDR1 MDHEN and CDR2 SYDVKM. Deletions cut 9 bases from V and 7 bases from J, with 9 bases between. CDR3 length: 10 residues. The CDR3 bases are TGTGCCAGGAGATGGGGTGGCTACACCTTC. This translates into CARRWGGYTF.